This TCR beta chain was documented in a study of neurological immune-mediated disorders. The authors produced cDNA by 5'RACE using 10-nucleotide random UMIs. MiXCR, run by TCRdb on the 5' RACE reads, gives a single entry per CDR3 protein. The sample gives about 46,000 distinct CDR3 sequences, 1.9% of which show up once; under 2.5% is in the top ten. This CDR3 is built from 14 residues. Germline assignment: CDR1 SNHLY and CDR2 FYNNEI. Trimming pared 4 bases from V and 9 bases from J, leaving 19 bases between. This clonotype was recorded many times. No antigen is known for it. Study-wide results and caveats: The greatest degree of TCR clonal expansion was observed in HTLV-1-associated myelopathy, with the lowest in multiple sclerosis, below that of healthy controls.

Specimen: PBMCs. This rearrangement joins TRBV2 to TRBJ2-7; TRBD1 or TRBD2 may be the D gene (6 bases each). The source of this sequence is a woman between 40 and 55 years old with multiple sclerosis. The CDR3 DNA reads TGTGCCAGCAGTGGAGGGGGGCCCCCAATAGTGCAGTACTTC. Protein sequence: CASSGGGPPIVQYF.